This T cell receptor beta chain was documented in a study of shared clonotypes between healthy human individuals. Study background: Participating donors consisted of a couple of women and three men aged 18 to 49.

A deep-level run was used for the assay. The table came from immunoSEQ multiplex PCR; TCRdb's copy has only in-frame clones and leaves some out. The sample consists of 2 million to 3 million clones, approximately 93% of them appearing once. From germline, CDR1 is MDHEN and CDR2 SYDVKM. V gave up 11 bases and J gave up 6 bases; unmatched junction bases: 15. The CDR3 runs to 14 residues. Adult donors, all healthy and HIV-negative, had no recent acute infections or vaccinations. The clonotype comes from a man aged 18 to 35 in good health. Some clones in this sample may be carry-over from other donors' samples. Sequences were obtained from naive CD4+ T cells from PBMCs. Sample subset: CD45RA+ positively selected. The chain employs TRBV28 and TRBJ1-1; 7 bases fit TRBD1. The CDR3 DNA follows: TGTGCCTGCGATACAACAGGGGTTTTCGCTGAAGCTTTCTTT. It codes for CACDTTGVFAEAFF.